The 20 T cell receptor beta chains given below trace back to one sample, sequenced in a study of blood T cell repertoires in COVID-19. Libraries were prepared by immunoSEQ multiplex PCR; TCRdb keeps only in-frame clonotypes and omits some of them. The sample consists of over 60,000 clones, roughly 84% of them appearing once. Sequencing was performed on peripheral blood. These receptors were obtained from a man in his 70s with active or convalescent COVID-19.

DNA of the CDR3: TGTGCCAGCAGTCCCAGCGGCAACGAGCAGTACTTC. The encoded protein is CASSPSGNEQYF. J is TRBJ2-7 and V is TRBV11-2; the D gene is possibly TRBD2 (5 bases). Per the germline V gene, CDR1 is SGHAT and CDR2 is FQNNGV. The CDR3 has 12 residues. V was shortened by 6 bases and J by 5 bases, with 11 bases between the two germline ends. Variable domain in full (rest from reference TRBV11-2 and TRBJ2-7): EAGVAQSPRYKIIEKRQSVAFWCNPISGHATLYWYQQILGQGPKLLIQFQNNGVVDDSQLPKDRFSAERLKGVDSTLKIQPAKLEDSAVYLCASSPSGNEQYFGPGTRLTVT.

V is TRBV18 and J is TRBJ1-5, with no clear D. CDR1 is KGHSH, CDR2 LQKENI, per germline. V shed 6 bases and J shed 6 bases, with 12 bases lying between them. The CDR3 sequence is 13 residues long. CDR3 coding DNA: TGTGCCAGCTCCCCCGGGGAGAGTCAGCCCCAGCATTTT. It codes for CASSPGESQPQHF.

The chain couples TRBV28 to TRBJ1-3; D ambiguous. Germline V lookup: CDR1 MDHEN, CDR2 SYDVKM. V gave up 6 bases and J gave up 0 bases, with 12 bases separating them. The CDR3 spans 15 residues. The CDR3 protein is CASRYDTDSGNTIYF. The CDR3 nucleotides read TGTGCCAGCAGATATGACACCGACTCTGGAAACACCATATATTTT. Filled out from reference TRBV28 and TRBJ1-3, the complete variable domain reads DVKVTQSSRYLVKRTGEKVFLECVQDMDHENMFWYRQDPGLGLRLIYFSYDVKMKEKGDIPEGYSVSREKKERFSLILESASTNQTSMYLCASRYDTDSGNTIYFGEGSWLTVV.

V and J are TRBV19 and TRBJ1-1; 9 positions agree with TRBD1. The CDR3 covers 15 residues. Germline V gene sequence: CDR1 LNHDA, CDR2 SQIVND (reference sequence). J lost 4 bases, V lost 5 bases, and 8 bases had no gene match. Here the CDR3 reads CASSSVNRGLTEAFF. CDR3 nucleotides: TGTGCCAGTAGTTCCGTGAACAGGGGGCTCACTGAAGCTTTCTTT.

This chain links TRBV7-9 with TRBJ2-5, with 11 bases fitting TRBD2. CDR3 length equals 16 residues. CDR1 and CDR2 from the germline V gene are SEHNR and FQNEAQ (reference sequence). Germline trimming cut 1 base from V and 2 bases from J; bases unmatched to any gene: 3. The CDR3 bases are TGTGCCAGCAGCTTAGGACTAGCGGGGTATCAAGAGACCCAGTACTTC. Translating gives CASSLGLAGYQETQYF.

The chain employs TRBV9 and TRBJ2-1; 7 bases fit TRBD2. The CDR3 has 15 amino acids. The V and J ends lost 4 bases and 7 bases, in that order; junction bases with no gene match: 11. The germline CDR1 and CDR2 sequences are SGDLS and YYNGEE. The CDR3 loop reads CASSPSRDYTNEQFF. The CDR3, as DNA: TGTGCCAGCAGCCCGTCACGGGACTATACTAATGAGCAGTTCTTC. Together with reference TRBV9 and TRBJ2-1, the CDR3 gives the full variable domain: DSGVTQTPKHLITATGQRVTLRCSPRSGDLSVYWYQQSLDQGLQFLIQYYNGEERAKGNILERFSAQQFPDLHSELNLSSLELGDSALYFCASSPSRDYTNEQFFGPGTRLTVL.

The V call is TRBV6-5, the J call TRBJ2-2, with D possibly being TRBD2 (5 bases). CDR1 and CDR2 from the germline V gene are MNHEY and SVGAGI. CDR3 length: 14 amino acids. The V end lost 8 bases, the J end lost 0 bases, and 10 bases lay between the germline ends. The CDR3 DNA sequence: TGTGCCAGCCTCCGCGGGTCGAACACCGGGGAGCTGTTTTTT. As protein: CASLRGSNTGELFF.

The table lists this clone with a few counts. The rearrangement uses TRBV14 and TRBJ2-7, with D uncertain. The germline gives CDR1 SGHDN, CDR2 FVKESK. V lost 0 bases and J lost 6, with 15 bases in between. This CDR3 has 15 amino acids. DNA for the CDR3: TGTGCCAGCAGCCAAGAGGCAGGCATCATCGGCGAGCAGTACTTC. Translating it yields CASSQEAGIIGEQYF.

The V and J genes are TRBV3-1 (or the pseudogene TRBV3-2) and TRBJ1-2; 9 bases are a match to TRBD1. The germline V gene encodes CDR1 LGHDT and CDR2 YNNKEL (reference sequence). V trimming: 5 bases; J trimming: 6 bases; junction bases outside the gene matches: 7. The CDR3 length is 14 residues. DNA for the CDR3: TGTGCCAGCAGCTCGGAGAACAGGGGGCATGGCTACACCTTC. It is translated as CASSSENRGHGYTF.

This chain uses TRBV29-1 with TRBJ2-7, with 14 bases matching TRBD2. This CDR3 spans 14 amino acids. V lost 6 bases and J lost 7; bases outside the gene matches: 8. CDR1 is SQVTM, CDR2 ANQGSEA, per germline. The CDR3 DNA reads TGCAGCGTCAAGACTAGCGGGGGGGCGAAGGAGCAGTACTTC. This encodes CSVKTSGGAKEQYF.

This clone occurred a few times. The CDR3 nucleotides read TGTGCCAGCAGCTTAGGGGACAGGGCTTATAATGAAAAACTGTTTTTT. Translation: CASSLGDRAYNEKLFF. This chain joins TRBV9 and TRBJ1-4; 9 bases map to TRBD1. The CDR3 has 16 amino acids. Germline CDR1 and CDR2: SGDLS and YYNGEE. V dropped 4 bases and J dropped 4; count of bases not matched to a gene: 8. The full variable domain, in which reference TRBV9 and TRBJ1-4 provide the parts outside the CDR3, is DSGVTQTPKHLITATGQRVTLRCSPRSGDLSVYWYQQSLDQGLQFLIQYYNGEERAKGNILERFSAQQFPDLHSELNLSSLELGDSALYFCASSLGDRAYNEKLFFGSGTQLSVL.

This clone has a single count. This chain links TRBV2 with TRBJ2-5, with D possibly matching TRBD1 (6 bases). Germline V lookup: CDR1 SNHLY, CDR2 FYNNEI. This CDR3 has 11 amino acids. Deletions cut 4 bases from V and 6 bases from J, with 6 bases between. The CDR3 region is CASSGGQTQYF. CDR3 nucleotide sequence: TGTGCCAGCAGTGGGGGGCAGACCCAGTACTTC.

The chain combines TRBV7-9 with TRBJ2-2, with D perhaps matching TRBD1 (5 bases). CDR1 and CDR2 (germline): SEHNR, FQNEAQ (reference sequence). Trimming removed 5 bases at V and 3 bases at J, with 13 bases between. The CDR3 has 15 amino acids. Here the CDR3 DNA reads TGTGCCAGCAGCCGCAAAAAACAGGACACCGGGGAGCTGTTTTTT. Translated: CASSRKKQDTGELFF.

This clone was found once. J is TRBJ1-2 and V is TRBV7-2; D is undetermined. The germline V gene has CDR1 SGHTA and CDR2 FQGNSA. The V and J ends lost 5 bases and 8 bases respectively, with 15 bases between them. The CDR3 runs 13 residues. CDR3 sequence reads: CASSSLMGAGYTF. The CDR3 DNA follows: TGTGCCAGCAGCAGTCTCATGGGCGCCGGCTACACCTTC. The whole variable domain, remainder taken from reference TRBV7-2 and TRBJ1-2, is GAGVSQSPSNKVTEKGKDVELRCDPISGHTALYWYRQSLGQGLEFLIYFQGNSAPDKSGLPSDRFSAERTGGSVSTLTIQRTQQEDSAVYLCASSSLMGAGYTFGSGTRLTVV.

The rearrangement links TRBV19 to TRBJ1-5; weak D call: TRBD1 (5 bases). The V end was cut by 4 bases, the J end by 2 bases, with 12 bases between. The CDR3 totals 15 residues. CDR1 is LNHDA and CDR2 is SQIVND in the germline V gene (reference sequence). In DNA form, the CDR3 reads TGTGCCAGTAGTAGTGGGGCCCGAGGCAATCAGCCCCAGCATTTT. Amino acid sequence: CASSSGARGNQPQHF.

This rearrangement joins TRBV7-9 to TRBJ2-5; TRBD2 agrees at 11 bases. Germline V gene lookup returns CDR1 SEHNR and CDR2 FQNEAQ (reference sequence). The CDR3 has 14 residues. Germline trimming cut 3 bases from V and 4 bases from J; bases unmatched to any gene: 1. DNA of the CDR3: TGTGCCAGCAGCTTCGGACTAGCGGGAGAGACCCAGTACTTC. Encoded protein: CASSFGLAGETQYF.

The gene calls are TRBV5-1 and TRBJ2-3; 7 bases are a match to TRBD2. Germline V CDR1 and CDR2: SGHRS, YFSETQ. This CDR3 comprises 15 residues. Trimming removed 2 bases from V and 7 bases from J; junction bases left unmatched: 10. The CDR3 DNA follows: TGCGCCAGCAGCTTAGGACTAGTCGGACCACATACGCAGTATTTT. Amino acids: CASSLGLVGPHTQYF.

The rearrangement joins TRBV27 to TRBJ1-5; D is possibly TRBD1 (5 bases). CDR3 length: 14 amino acids. V was pared by 3 bases and J by 5 bases, with 11 bases between. Looked up from germline, CDR1 is MNHEY and CDR2 is SMNVEV (reference sequence). CDR3 protein: CASSLFGGDQPQHF. The CDR3 nucleotides are TGTGCCAGCAGTTTGTTCGGAGGGGATCAGCCCCAGCATTTT.

This rearrangement joins TRBV4-2 to TRBJ2-3; possible D gene TRBD2, 6 bases. Per the germline V gene, CDR1 is LGHNA and CDR2 is YNFKEQ. The CDR3 has 16 amino acids. Trimming took off 4 bases at V and 5 bases at J, with 19 bases between the two ends. CDR3 sequence: CASSPHRTGGGDTQYF. The CDR3, as DNA: TGTGCCAGCAGCCCTCACCGTACCGGGGGAGGAGATACGCAGTATTTT.

The rearrangement uses TRBV2 and TRBJ1-5, with D maybe TRBD1 (5 bases). V was cut by 4 bases and J by 5 bases, with 9 bases left in between. The CDR3 runs to 13 residues. CDR1 and CDR2 (germline): SNHLY, FYNNEI. In DNA, the CDR3 is TGTGCCAGCAGTGGGACACGAGATCAGCCCCAGCATTTT. Translated, it gives CASSGTRDQPQHF.